Given below is one TCR beta chain in context. This entry belongs to a study of blood T cell repertoires in COVID-19. CDR1 and CDR2 (germline): SQVTM, ANQGSEA. CDR3 size: 12 residues. TCRdb's table, derived via immunoSEQ multiplex PCR, lists solely in-frame clones and lacks some. Counted here are around 250,000 clones, roughly nine tenths occurring once; the ten biggest clones make up roughly 6.3%. The chain is built from TRBV29-1 and TRBJ2-5; D is perhaps TRBD2 (5 bases). The origin of this receptor is a man in his sixties with acute or convalescent COVID-19. Sequencing input: peripheral blood. In DNA, the CDR3 is TGCCCCTTCCGGGGAAACCAAGAGACCCAGTACTTC. As protein: CPFRGNQETQYF.